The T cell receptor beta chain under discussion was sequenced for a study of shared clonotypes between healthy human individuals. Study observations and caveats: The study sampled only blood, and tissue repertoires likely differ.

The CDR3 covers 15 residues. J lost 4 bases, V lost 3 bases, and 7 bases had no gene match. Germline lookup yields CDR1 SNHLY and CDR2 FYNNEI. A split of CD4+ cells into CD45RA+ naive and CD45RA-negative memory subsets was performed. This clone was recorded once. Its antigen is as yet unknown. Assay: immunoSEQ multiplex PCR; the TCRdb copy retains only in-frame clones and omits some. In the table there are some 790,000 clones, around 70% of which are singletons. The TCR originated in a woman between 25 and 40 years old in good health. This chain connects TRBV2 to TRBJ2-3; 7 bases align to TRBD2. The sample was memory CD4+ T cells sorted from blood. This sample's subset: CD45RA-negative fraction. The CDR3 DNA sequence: TGTGCCAGCAGTGATCAAGGCGGGAGTGCAGATACGCAGTATTTT. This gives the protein CASSDQGGSADTQYF.